What follows are 32 T cell receptor beta chains derived from one specimen sequenced in a study of vaccination and CD4 T cells after COVID-19. As to treatment: approximately nine-day PBMC culture with coronavirus spike peptide pools or control peptides (ViraFEST assay). Antigens for these TCRs are unknown. An Oncomine TCR Beta short-read assay was used to sequence the DNA from cultured CD4+ T cells. From the PCR reads, TCRdb called clonotypes with MiXCR, one entry per CDR3 protein. Of 15,000 to 20,000 distinct CDR3 sequences in the sample, about 56% were seen once. The sequencing input was CD4+ T cells from blood, cultured in vitro. These receptors were taken from a human donor who had recovered from COVID-19.

The chain employs TRBV19 and TRBJ1-5, with TRBD1 matching 8 bases. The CDR3 has 15 residues. Trimming cost V 7 bases and J 0 bases; bases outside gene matches: 5. Germline V gene sequence: CDR1 LNHDA, CDR2 SQIVND (reference sequence). The CDR3 bases are TGTGCCAGTAACCTTGACAGGGGTAGCAATCAGCCCCAGCATTTT. Encoded protein: CASNLDRGSNQPQHF.

V is TRBV7-3 and J is TRBJ2-2; D possibly corresponds to TRBD1 (5 bases). The ends were cut back, 4 bases at V and 8 bases at J, with 11 bases in the middle. CDR3 length: 13 amino acids. Germline assignment: CDR1 SGHTA and CDR2 FQGTGA. CDR3 sequence (DNA): TGTGCCAGCAGCTCCAGGGTAGCAGGGGAGCTGTTTTTT. Translating gives CASSSRVAGELFF.

Details on this clonotype: One end of the junction does not line up with germline, which may come from a read error. The rearrangement uses TRBV4-3 and TRBJ1-2; D uncertain. Germline V gene data show CDR1 as LGHNA and CDR2 as YSLEER. This CDR3 is built from 14 residues. The DNA of the CDR3 is TGCGCCAGCAGCCAGCTACAGCTACCCTATGGCCACACCTTC. Its protein is CASSQLQLPYGHTF.

CDR3 region: CASSLMASGNGNEQFF. The CDR3 DNA reads TGTGCCAGCAGCTTAATGGCTAGCGGGAATGGTAATGAGCAGTTCTTC. The chain is built from TRBV11-2 and TRBJ2-1; 9 nucleotides agree with TRBD2. V shed 2 bases, J shed 7 bases, and the junction held 9 bases outside the gene matches. The CDR3 contains 16 residues. Looked up from germline, CDR1 is SGHAT and CDR2 is FQNNGV.

The rearrangement joins TRBV12-3 or TRBV12-4 to TRBJ1-3, with no clear D. The CDR3 has 15 amino acids. V was cut by 7 bases and J by 0 bases, with 13 bases left in between. The CDR3 loop reads CASTHTRFSGNTIYF. The CDR3 DNA follows: TGTGCCAGCACCCACACCCGGTTCTCTGGAAACACCATATATTTT.

The genes are TRBV7-2 and TRBJ1-6; a weak D match, TRBD1 (6 bases). The CDR3 runs to 15 residues. V was pared by 3 bases and J by 6 bases, with 12 bases between. From germline, CDR1 is SGHTA and CDR2 FQGNSA. The CDR3 DNA reads TGTGCCAGCAGCTTGTGGGGGCAGTCTAATTCACCCCTCCACTTT. Translating it yields CASSLWGQSNSPLHF. Looking up the rest from reference TRBV7-2 and TRBJ1-6 gives the full variable domain: GAGVSQSPSNKVTEKGKDVELRCDPISGHTALYWYRQSLGQGLEFLIYFQGNSAPDKSGLPSDRFSAERTGGSVSTLTIQRTQQEDSAVYLCASSLWGQSNSPLHFGNGTRLTVT.

This chain connects TRBV6-1 to TRBJ1-6; 7 bases align to TRBD1. V was pared by 0 bases and J by 13 bases, with 6 bases of the junction left unmatched. The CDR3 consists of 14 residues. Germline V gives CDR1 MNHNS, CDR2 SASEGT. The CDR3 coding sequence is TGTGCCAGCAGTGAAGCGGCGGGGACAGCGCCCCTCCACTTT. This sequence encodes CASSEAAGTAPLHF.

This clonotype counts as large (0.1 to 1%). The chain recombines TRBV6-1 with TRBJ1-2, with D possibly TRBD1 on 5 matching bases. Trimming cost V 5 bases and J 4 bases, with 20 bases left between them. The germline gives CDR1 MNHNS, CDR2 SASEGT. The CDR3 spans 16 residues. In nucleotides, the CDR3 is TGTGCCAGCAGTCGTCGAGGTGGGGGAGCGAGCTATGGCTACACCTTC. Encoded protein: CASSRRGGGASYGYTF.

V is TRBV20-1 and J is TRBJ1-3; 7 nucleotides align to TRBD1. The CDR3 runs 15 residues. V was clipped by 5 bases and J by 0 bases; unmatched bases: 7. Germline CDR1 is DFQATT and CDR2 is SNEGSKA (reference sequence). Here the CDR3 DNA reads TGCAGTGCTCGATCGACAGGGAACTCTGGAAACACCATATATTTT. As protein: CSARSTGNSGNTIYF.

This clonotype occurred a few times. V usage is TRBV27 and J usage is TRBJ2-3; 7 nucleotides match TRBD2. V gave up 3 bases and J gave up 0 bases; unmatched junction bases: 9. The CDR3 extends over 17 amino acids. Germline CDR1 MNHEY, CDR2 SMNVEV (reference sequence). This chain's CDR3 is CASSFLNLAASTDTQYF. The CDR3 DNA sequence: TGTGCCAGCAGTTTCCTAAACCTAGCGGCTAGCACAGATACGCAGTATTTT.

This clonotype was seen only a few times. This chain connects TRBV14 to TRBJ1-2; no clear D. Trimming took off 4 bases at V and 3 bases at J, with 9 bases between the two ends. Germline lookup yields CDR1 SGHDN and CDR2 FVKESK. The CDR3 length is 13 residues. Written as DNA, the CDR3 is TGTGCCAGCAGCCCCGGTCATGACTATGGCTACACCTTC. It yields the protein CASSPGHDYGYTF.

This clonotype was seen more than once but under ten times. The rearrangement uses TRBV10-3 and TRBJ1-1, with D possibly matching TRBD1 (6 bases). Between the trimmed V and J ends, which lost 7 bases and 5 bases, there was a span of 17 bases. This CDR3 region has 14 residues. CDR1 and CDR2 from the germline V gene are ENHRY and SYGVKD. CDR3: CAINIGGGGTEAFF. CDR3 sequence (DNA): TGTGCCATCAATATAGGGGGGGGAGGTACTGAAGCTTTCTTT.

The gene calls are TRBV20-1 and TRBJ2-3, with D perhaps TRBD1 (7 bases). CDR3 length equals 16 residues. Germline V gives CDR1 DFQATT, CDR2 SNEGSKA (reference sequence). V was cut by 6 bases and J by 3 bases, with 22 bases left in between. The CDR3 reads CSAQSLQGRNTDTQYF. DNA of the CDR3: TGCAGTGCGCAATCCCTACAGGGGAGGAATACAGATACGCAGTATTTT.

The rearrangement joins TRBV19 to TRBJ1-3, with 9 bases aligning to TRBD1. V trimming: 7 bases; J trimming: 3 bases; junction bases outside the gene matches: 7. The length of the CDR3 is 15 residues. The V gene's germline CDR1 is LNHDA and CDR2 SQIVND (reference sequence). The CDR3 region is CASTQDRGGGNTIYF. CDR3 sequence (DNA): TGTGCCAGTACCCAGGACAGGGGCGGTGGAAACACCATATATTTT.

This clonotype came up a few times. The chain couples TRBV2 to TRBJ1-1; the D is unclear. The CDR3 has 11 amino acids. Trimming removed 8 bases from V and 6 bases from J, with 10 bases in between. CDR1 is SNHLY, CDR2 FYNNEI, per germline. The CDR3 loop reads CASLEGSEAFF. In DNA, the CDR3 is TGTGCCAGCCTCGAAGGCTCTGAAGCTTTCTTT.

The chain recombines TRBV19 with TRBJ2-2; 14 bases fit TRBD2. This CDR3 is built from 17 residues. J was trimmed by 2 bases and V by 7 bases; bases with no gene match: 6. The germline CDR1 and CDR2 sequences are LNHDA and SQIVND (reference sequence). The CDR3 loop is CASTKTSGRVNTGELFF. The CDR3 bases are TGTGCCAGTACGAAGACTAGCGGGAGGGTCAACACCGGGGAGCTGTTTTTT.

The chain uses TRBV7-9 and TRBJ2-3; TRBD2 aligns across 9 bases. V lost 4 bases to trimming and J lost 1 base; unmatched junction nucleotides: 6. Germline-derived CDR1 and CDR2 are SEHNR and FQNEAQ (reference sequence). The CDR3 is 16 amino acids. Here the CDR3 reads CASSYLAGTGTDTQYF. Here the CDR3 DNA reads TGTGCCAGCAGCTATCTAGCGGGGACGGGCACAGATACGCAGTATTTT.

The chain links TRBV24-1 to TRBJ2-1, with 11 nucleotides matching TRBD1. The CDR3 is 19 residues long. V lost 3 bases, J lost 0 bases, and 9 bases stayed unmatched. Germline CDR1 reads KGHDR; CDR2 reads SFDVKD. The CDR3 region has the DNA TGTGCCACCAGTGATCCCGGGACAGGGGGTATTAGCTCCTACAATGAGCAGTTCTTC. Its translation is CATSDPGTGGISSYNEQFF.

This clonotype appeared once. The genes are TRBV2 and TRBJ1-1; possibly TRBD1 for D (5 bases). V was trimmed by 6 bases and J by 1 base, leaving 12 bases between them. The germline V gene has CDR1 SNHLY and CDR2 FYNNEI. The CDR3 has 14 residues. CDR3 DNA sequence: TGTGCCAGCAGCGGGACGGTCCAGAACACTGAAGCTTTCTTT. This sequence encodes CASSGTVQNTEAFF.

The rearrangement uses TRBV19 and TRBJ2-6; no clear D. Germline lookup yields CDR1 LNHDA and CDR2 SQIVND (reference sequence). The CDR3 sequence is 18 residues long. V lost 2 bases, J lost 2 bases, and 16 bases lay in between. CDR3 region: CASSISPGRYAGANVLTF. In nucleotides, the CDR3 is TGTGCCAGTAGTATATCTCCCGGCAGGTACGCTGGGGCCAACGTCCTGACTTTC.

V gene TRBV27 combines with J gene TRBJ2-1, with 13 bases identical to TRBD2. The CDR3 spans 16 residues. The V gene end was trimmed by 5 bases and the J gene end by 4 bases; junction bases not matched to a gene: 5. The germline gives CDR1 MNHEY, CDR2 SMNVEV (reference sequence). DNA for the CDR3: TGTGCCAGCAGTCCCCGACTAGCGGGAGGATACAATGAGCAGTTCTTC. This sequence encodes CASSPRLAGGYNEQFF.

This rearrangement joins TRBV6-2 or TRBV6-3 to TRBJ2-2; possible D gene TRBD1, 6 bases. The CDR3 totals 14 residues. CDR1 is MNHEY and CDR2 is SVGEGT in the germline V gene. V lost 8 bases and J lost 1, with 11 bases in between. CDR3 nucleotide sequence: TGTGCCAGCGGGACAACTAGGAACACCGGGGAGCTGTTTTTT. Translated, it gives CASGTTRNTGELFF.

This clonotype was recorded a few times. The chain carries TRBV7-9 and TRBJ1-1, with D possibly being TRBD1 (5 bases). This CDR3 is built from 13 residues. CDR1 and CDR2 from the germline V gene are SEHNR and FQNEAQ (reference sequence). V was clipped by 7 bases and J by 6 bases, with 15 bases between them. Here the CDR3 DNA reads TGTGCCAGCACCGAAGGGGCTTGGGCTGAAGCTTTCTTT. Translation gives CASTEGAWAEAFF.

This clonotype was found a few times. J is TRBJ2-7 and V is TRBV7-2; 7 bases map to TRBD2. The DNA matches TRBJ2-4 better at its end, which makes the J call doubtful. The CDR3 is 12 residues long. Germline V gives CDR1 SGHTA, CDR2 FQGNSA. The CDR3 is CASSFWGGIQYF. CDR3 DNA: TGTGCCAGCAGCTTTTGGGGGGGCATTCAGTACTTC.

The V and J genes are TRBV6-2 or TRBV6-3 and TRBJ1-2; D gene ambiguous. V lost 6 bases to trimming and J lost 8 bases, with 16 bases between them. Germline V gives CDR1 MNHEY, CDR2 SVGEGT. CDR3 length: 13 residues. This CDR3 is CASSLDGERGYTF. The CDR3 bases are TGTGCCAGCAGCCTCGACGGGGAGAGGGGCTACACCTTC.

The rearrangement uses TRBV6-1 and TRBJ2-3; no definite D call. The CDR3 has 13 residues. Germline CDR1 reads MNHNS; CDR2 reads SASEGT. Between the trimmed V and J ends, which lost 6 bases and 2 bases, there was a span of 9 bases. CDR3 sequence: CASRPAATDTQYF. The CDR3 DNA is TGTGCCAGCAGACCAGCAGCCACAGATACGCAGTATTTT.

There are a few counts of this clonotype. The gene calls are TRBV5-5 and TRBJ1-2, with TRBD1 identical over 12 bases. The CDR3 spans 14 residues. V was clipped by 4 bases and J by 7 bases; unmatched bases: 5. Looked up from germline, CDR1 is SGHKS and CDR2 is YYEKEE (reference sequence). In DNA form, the CDR3 reads TGTGCCAGCAGCACCGGGACAGGGGGCCTTGGCTACACCTTC. It is translated as CASSTGTGGLGYTF. The full variable domain, its missing parts supplied by reference TRBV5-5 and TRBJ1-2, is DAGVTQSPTHLIKTRGQQVTLRCSPISGHKSVSWYQQVLGQGPQFIFQYYEKEERGRGNFPDRFSARQFPNYSSELNVNALLLGDSALYLCASSTGTGGLGYTFGSGTRLTVV.

The chain joins TRBV5-1 to TRBJ2-5; TRBD2 is a possible D gene (6 bases). The CDR3 is 14 residues long. The germline V gene has CDR1 SGHRS and CDR2 YFSETQ. V dropped 3 bases and J dropped 8 bases, with 17 bases sitting between them. CDR3 coding DNA: TGCGCCAGCAGCTACCCGAGGGAGGTCAAAACCCAGTACTTC. Translation: CASSYPREVKTQYF.

The rearrangement uses TRBV19 and TRBJ1-4; perhaps TRBD1 as D (6 bases). V was clipped by 5 bases and J by 10 bases, with 20 bases between them. This CDR3 spans 15 amino acids. The germline gives CDR1 LNHDA, CDR2 SQIVND (reference sequence). The CDR3 protein is CASSPYDRTEGKLFF. CDR3 in DNA: TGTGCCAGTAGTCCCTATGACAGGACTGAAGGAAAACTGTTTTTT.

The chain carries TRBV19 and TRBJ2-3, with TRBD2 matching 8 bases. The CDR3 is 14 amino acids. Germline lookup yields CDR1 LNHDA and CDR2 SQIVND (reference sequence). Trimming cost V 7 bases and J 2 bases; bases outside gene matches: 5. This CDR3 is CASNQRELTDTQYF. CDR3 in DNA: TGTGCCAGTAATCAGCGGGAGCTCACAGATACGCAGTATTTT.

This clonotype was seen a single time. V is TRBV3-1 and J is TRBJ2-5, with TRBD2 matching 8 bases. The ends lost 4 bases at V and 5 bases at J; junction bases unmatched: 9. The CDR3 spans 15 residues. Per the germline V gene, CDR1 is LGHDT and CDR2 is YNNKEL (reference sequence). The CDR3 region has the DNA TGTGCCAGCAGCCCTCCGGGACTAGATGAGGAGACCCAGTACTTC. Translated, it gives CASSPPGLDEETQYF.

The chain combines TRBV12-3 or TRBV12-4 with TRBJ2-7; perhaps TRBD2 as D (6 bases). The CDR3 length is 13 residues. V shed 6 bases and J shed 0 bases, with 9 bases lying between them. The CDR3 loop reads CASSPGGSYEQYF. In DNA, the CDR3 is TGTGCCAGCAGCCCCGGGGGCTCCTACGAGCAGTACTTC.